This TCR beta chain emerged from a study of T cell responses to AZD1222 COVID-19 vaccine. The CDR3 runs 16 residues. Losses at the gene ends were 9 bases for V and 0 bases for J; bases not matched to a gene: 10. The repertoire was sequenced with immunoSEQ multiplex PCR; TCRdb's copy has only in-frame clones and lacks some. The sample yields 120,000 to 150,000 clones, around 84% seen once. The chain has TRBV5-3 and TRBJ2-3, with TRBD2 matching 10 bases. TRBV5-3 is noted as an ORF with a role that remains uncertain. The specimen was peripheral blood, collected 28 days after the second AZD1222 dose. The TCR sequence derives from an adult who received the AZD1222 COVID-19 vaccine. CDR3 residues: CATKTQTSGSTDTQYF. CDR3 DNA sequence: TGTGCCACCAAAACCCAGACTAGCGGGAGCACAGATACGCAGTATTTT.